This TCR beta chain was found in a study of Graves' ophthalmopathy and Graves' hyperthyroidism. New diagnoses, under 2 months' duration, and ages 18 to 65 characterized the hyperthyroidism patients. Scientists amplified the TCR beta CDR3 regions from RNA transcripts. First-round RT-PCR used HTBI primers; second-round multiplex PCR followed. TCRdb passed the multiplex PCR reads through MiXCR, listing each CDR3 protein once. The sample holds hundreds of thousands of distinct CDR3 sequences, 21% seen once. The germline V gene encodes CDR1 SQVTM and CDR2 ANQGSEA. The CDR3 runs 16 residues. Trimming at V came to 3 bases and at J to 4 bases, leaving 12 bases not matched to a gene.

The sequenced sample was peripheral blood. This chain uses TRBV29-1 with TRBJ2-5; 9 nucleotides line up with TRBD2. This sequence was found in a woman aged 18-29 years with stable Graves' hyperthyroidism. In nucleotides, the CDR3 is TGCAGCGTTGAGGGCGAGCGGGGGGCGGAAGGAGAGACCCAGTACTTC. Protein sequence: CSVEGERGAEGETQYF.